What follows is one T cell receptor (beta chain) and its context. Its target is not known. The sample has other DNA sequences that encode this CDR3 too. Using immunoSEQ multiplex PCR, the repertoire was profiled, and TCRdb retains in-frame clones only, with some absent. This table has some 150,000 clones, more than 80% appearing once. The sample originates from a study of T cell responses to AZD1222 COVID-19 vaccine. There are 13 residues in the CDR3. From germline, CDR1 is MNHEY and CDR2 SVGEGT. The V segment lost 5 bases and the J segment 4 bases; nucleotides outside the gene matches: 4. Points from the study as a whole: Repertoire samples came only from after the peak T cell response.

The TCR sequence derives from an adult in good health. Here the sequenced sample was peripheral blood, taken on day 0 of MenACWY control vaccination. The chain carries TRBV6-2 or TRBV6-3 and TRBJ1-2, with 7 bases fitting TRBD1. The CDR3 coding sequence is TGTGCCAGCAGTCAACAGGGGAGCTATGGCTACACCTTC. Translation gives CASSQQGSYGYTF.